The 5 T cell receptor beta chains below were found in one sample sequenced in a study of blood T cell repertoires in COVID-19. Sequencing used immunoSEQ multiplex PCR; TCRdb keeps in-frame clones, though not all of them. The table lists 55,000 to 75,000 clones, around nine tenths of them singletons, with around 7.7% in the top ten. Sequenced input: peripheral blood. The receptors stem from a human donor with active COVID-19. The donor label of this sample is uncertain.

The chain joins TRBV5-6 to TRBJ1-2, with 8 bases fitting TRBD1. Germline CDR1 reads SGHDT; CDR2 reads YYEEEE. CDR3 length: 14 residues. V was pared by 3 bases and J by 7 bases, with 8 bases of the junction left unmatched. The CDR3 protein is CASSYTDRGGGYTF. Here the CDR3 DNA reads TGTGCCAGCAGCTACACAGACAGGGGCGGTGGCTACACCTTC.

This chain joins TRBV12-3 or TRBV12-4 and TRBJ2-1, with D unclear. V gave up 5 bases and J gave up 6 bases, with 11 bases separating them. The CDR3 is 13 amino acids. Written as DNA, the CDR3 is TGTGCCAGCAGTGGAGCCCTACCCAATGAGCAGTTCTTC. Residues: CASSGALPNEQFF.

This clone appeared a single time. This chain uses TRBV2 with TRBJ1-2; D ambiguous. The germline gives CDR1 SNHLY, CDR2 FYNNEI. The V end lost 4 bases, the J end lost 2 bases, and 8 bases lay between the germline ends. There are 13 residues in the CDR3. CDR3 nucleotides: TGTGCCAGCAGTGGGTCTGGCAACTATGGCTACACCTTC. Amino acid sequence: CASSGSGNYGYTF.

The gene calls are TRBV6-4 and TRBJ2-5; 8 positions match TRBD1. Trimming took 11 bases from V and 3 from J; bases not matched to a gene: 11. This CDR3 comprises 14 residues. Per germline, CDR1 MRHNA and CDR2 SNTAGT. DNA of the CDR3: TGTGCCGGCACCGGACAGGGCCAGGAAGAGACCCAGTACTTC. Translating gives CAGTGQGQEETQYF.

This chain joins TRBV14 and TRBJ2-5; D perhaps matches TRBD1 (5 bases). V was shortened by 1 base and J by 5 bases, with 11 bases between the two germline ends. Germline V gene lookup returns CDR1 SGHDN and CDR2 FVKESK. This CDR3 contains 14 residues. The CDR3 sequence: CASSQVWWGETQYF. The DNA for the CDR3 is TGTGCCAGCAGCCAAGTGTGGTGGGGCGAGACCCAGTACTTC.